Each of the 29 T cell receptor beta chains below was sequenced from the same sample in a study of T cells in tumors after PD-1 blockade. Sequenced by immunoSEQ multiplex PCR; TCRdb stores in-frame clones only, minus some. The sample has about 47,000 clones; roughly three quarters are singletons. The input for sequencing was PBMCs, taken before anti-PD-1 treatment. All receptors come from a human donor with basal cell carcinoma.

The chain is built from TRBV2 and TRBJ1-2; D remains unclear. The germline V and J ends were trimmed by 7 bases and 7 bases, with 13 bases remaining between them. The CDR3 is 12 residues long. Looked up from germline, CDR1 is SNHLY and CDR2 is FYNNEI. The CDR3 coding sequence is TGTGCCAGCAACCAGAAGTCAGGTGGCTACACCTTC. It translates to CASNQKSGGYTF.

The chain uses TRBV4-1 and TRBJ1-5; possibly TRBD1 for D (6 bases). Deletions cut 0 bases from V and 6 bases from J, with 12 bases between. This CDR3 region has 15 residues. Germline CDR1 is MGHRA and CDR2 is YSYEKL. CDR3 residues: CASSQDTGKVQPQHF. For the CDR3, the DNA is TGCGCCAGCAGCCAAGATACAGGGAAGGTTCAGCCCCAGCATTTT.

V and J are TRBV2 and TRBJ2-6, with D unresolved. The CDR3 totals 15 residues. Trimming took 4 bases from V and 0 from J, leaving 7 bases between them. From germline, CDR1 is SNHLY and CDR2 FYNNEI. The CDR3 spells CASSVADSGANVLTF. The CDR3 nucleotides are TGTGCCAGCAGTGTGGCGGACTCTGGGGCCAACGTCCTGACTTTC.

V and J are TRBV30 and TRBJ2-6, with 9 bases that match TRBD1. With 4 bases clipped from V and 0 bases from J, the junction kept 7 bases outside the gene matches. The CDR3 contains 17 residues. CDR1 and CDR2 from the germline V gene are GTSNPN and SVGIG (reference sequence). CDR3 residues: CAWIRDRVRSGANVLTF. The CDR3 nucleotides read TGTGCCTGGATACGGGACAGGGTCCGCTCTGGGGCCAACGTCCTGACTTTC.

In its sample, this clone was seen a few times. This chain joins TRBV5-1 and TRBJ1-1; no clear D gene. This CDR3 has 14 amino acids. V dropped 0 bases and J dropped 5 bases, with 11 bases sitting between them. The germline V gene has CDR1 SGHRS and CDR2 YFSETQ. The CDR3 DNA reads TGCGCCAGCAGCTTGGCCGTTAGGGTGACTGAAGCTTTCTTT. Protein sequence: CASSLAVRVTEAFF.

V gene TRBV5-1 combines with J gene TRBJ2-2; the match to TRBD2 covers 8 bases. V was clipped by 0 bases and J by 4 bases; unmatched bases: 11. Germline V gene lookup returns CDR1 SGHRS and CDR2 YFSETQ. The CDR3 has 18 amino acids. DNA of the CDR3: TGCGCCAGCAGCTTGGCCCCAAATAGCGGGACACTCACCGGGGAGCTGTTTTTT. It yields the protein CASSLAPNSGTLTGELFF.

This chain links TRBV5-1 with TRBJ1-1; 7 bases fit TRBD1. There are 14 residues in the CDR3. Germline loops: CDR1 SGHRS, CDR2 YFSETQ. Trimming took 4 bases from V and 1 from J; bases not matched to a gene: 4. CDR3 DNA: TGCGCCAGCAGCACCGGGACAGAGAACACTGAAGCTTTCTTT. Protein: CASSTGTENTEAFF. The entire variable domain, with the rest obtained from reference TRBV5-1 and TRBJ1-1, is as follows: KAGVTQTPRYLIKTRGQQVTLSCSPISGHRSVSWYQQTPGQGLQFLFEYFSETQRNKGNFPGRFSGRQFSNSRSEMNVSTLELGDSALYLCASSTGTENTEAFFGQGTRLTVV.

The V call is TRBV7-2, the J call TRBJ2-2; D is undetermined. Germline V gives CDR1 SGHTA, CDR2 FQGNSA. V was trimmed by 3 bases and J by 1 base, leaving 3 bases between them. This CDR3 contains 13 residues. The CDR3: CASSFRNTGELFF. DNA of the CDR3: TGTGCCAGCAGCTTTAGGAACACCGGGGAGCTGTTTTTT.

This sequence joins TRBV30 and TRBJ1-1; D is perhaps TRBD1 (5 bases). The CDR3 extends over 13 amino acids. Germline-derived CDR1 and CDR2 are GTSNPN and SVGIG (reference sequence). Trimming left V 2 bases short and J 1 base short, with 8 bases between. CDR3 nucleotides: TGTGCCTGGAGTTCGGGGGAGAACACTGAAGCTTTCTTT. Amino acid sequence: CAWSSGENTEAFF.

The rearrangement links TRBV19 to TRBJ2-2; D is unclear. The CDR3 contains 14 residues. CDR1 and CDR2 (germline): LNHDA, SQIVND (reference sequence). Trimming stripped 3 bases from V and 2 bases from J, with 7 bases between. CDR3 coding DNA: TGTGCCAGTAGTATCGGCTTTAACACCGGGGAGCTGTTTTTT. Protein product: CASSIGFNTGELFF.

This chain links TRBV5-1 with TRBJ2-5, with D possibly TRBD1 on 6 matching bases. V was cut by 0 bases and J by 3 bases, with 12 bases left in between. In germline, CDR1 is SGHRS, CDR2 YFSETQ. The CDR3 length is 15 residues. The CDR3 spells CASSLVGQPEETQYF. The CDR3 nucleotides read TGCGCCAGCAGCTTGGTGGGACAACCCGAAGAGACCCAGTACTTC.

The V gene is TRBV5-1, the J gene TRBJ2-1; TRBD2 aligns across 9 bases. V was pared by 0 bases and J by 8 bases, with 3 bases of the junction left unmatched. CDR1 and CDR2 (germline): SGHRS, YFSETQ. This CDR3 region has 14 residues. CDR3 nucleotide sequence: TGCGCCAGCAGCTTGGGCGGGAGGGGCGATGAGCAGTTCTTC. This encodes CASSLGGRGDEQFF.

The V and J genes are TRBV5-4 and TRBJ2-7, with 10 bases fitting TRBD2. This CDR3 has 17 residues. Per the germline V gene, CDR1 is SGHNT and CDR2 is YYREEE (reference sequence). The J segment lost 6 bases and the V segment lost 4 bases, leaving 16 bases of the junction unmatched. CDR3 region: CASSPSMLAGGSSEQYF. As DNA, the CDR3 is TGTGCCAGCAGCCCCTCGATGTTAGCGGGAGGTAGTTCCGAGCAGTACTTC.

This chain links TRBV4-2 with TRBJ2-5; TRBD2 might be the D (6 bases). V lost 0 bases and J 10 bases, leaving 12 bases between the germline ends. The CDR3 is made up of 13 amino acids. Germline CDR1 reads LGHNA; CDR2 reads YNFKEQ. For the CDR3, the DNA is TGTGCCAGCAGCCAAGATCACGAGGGAGGCCAGTACTTC. Residues: CASSQDHEGGQYF.

The gene calls are TRBV29-1 and TRBJ2-3, with TRBD2 identical over 7 bases. J lost 3 bases, V lost 1 base, and 7 bases had no gene match. Germline assignment: CDR1 SQVTM and CDR2 ANQGSEA. This CDR3 has 15 amino acids. CDR3 residues: CSVEVLGGGTDTQYF. CDR3 sequence (DNA): TGCAGCGTTGAAGTGTTGGGGGGAGGGACAGATACGCAGTATTTT.

The chain recombines TRBV5-4 with TRBJ1-2; TRBD1 matches at 11 bases. This CDR3 region has 15 residues. Germline V gene lookup returns CDR1 SGHNT and CDR2 YYREEE (reference sequence). The V and J ends lost 5 bases and 0 bases, in that order; junction bases with no gene match: 3. CDR3 amino acids: CASRSGQGANYGYTF. The CDR3 bases are TGTGCCAGCAGGTCGGGACAGGGGGCTAACTATGGCTACACCTTC.

V gene TRBV28 combines with J gene TRBJ2-7; a possible D gene is TRBD1 (6 bases). CDR1 MDHEN and CDR2 SYDVKM come from the germline V gene. CDR3 length: 15 amino acids. Trimming removed 5 bases from V and 2 bases from J, with 16 bases in between. This CDR3 reads CASSPQLGTTYEQYF. CDR3 in DNA: TGTGCCAGCAGTCCACAGCTTGGGACAACCTACGAGCAGTACTTC.

This rearrangement joins TRBV28 to TRBJ2-7, with 10 bases identical to TRBD2. Per the germline V gene, CDR1 is MDHEN and CDR2 is SYDVKM. V lost 6 bases to trimming and J lost 0 bases; unmatched junction nucleotides: 14. The CDR3 contains 18 residues. The DNA of the CDR3 is TGTGCCAGCAGCCCCAGCGGGCTAGCGGGGGTCTCCTCCTACGAGCAGTACTTC. Protein product: CASSPSGLAGVSSYEQYF.

This chain joins TRBV19 and TRBJ1-5; possibly TRBD1 for D (5 bases). With 1 base removed from V and 6 bases from J, the gap between germline ends came to 10 bases. The CDR3 consists of 14 residues. Germline V gene data show CDR1 as LNHDA and CDR2 as SQIVND (reference sequence). In DNA form, the CDR3 reads TGTGCCAGTAGTATAGGCAGGGCGGGTCAGCCCCAGCATTTT. Its protein is CASSIGRAGQPQHF.

The V call is TRBV25-1, the J call TRBJ2-6, with 13 positions matching TRBD2. J gave up 2 bases and V 4 bases, and 5 bases lay outside the gene matches. Germline V lookup: CDR1 MGHDK, CDR2 SYGVNS. The CDR3 contains 18 residues. CDR3 DNA sequence: TGTGCCAGCAGTGCGCCGGGACTAGCGGGACCTGGGGCCAACGTCCTGACTTTC. This sequence encodes CASSAPGLAGPGANVLTF.

This clone occurred a few times. Distinct nucleotide sequences in the sample also encode this CDR3. The CDR3 DNA is TGTGCCAGCAGCGTAGCTGTGAACACTGAAGCTTTCTTT. Translated: CASSVAVNTEAFF. V gene TRBV9 combines with J gene TRBJ1-1; D remains ambiguous. This CDR3 contains 13 residues. Trimming took off 0 bases at V and 0 bases at J, with 3 bases between the two ends. Germline values: CDR1 SGDLS, CDR2 YYNGEE.

This rearrangement joins TRBV7-3 to TRBJ1-5; the match to TRBD1 covers 9 bases. Germline CDR1 is SGHTA and CDR2 is FQGTGA. After removal of 4 bases from V and 7 bases from J, the junction contained 2 bases not matched to a gene. CDR3 length: 13 amino acids. The CDR3 loop is CASSWDRAQPQHF. The CDR3 nucleotides are TGTGCCAGCAGCTGGGACAGGGCCCAGCCCCAGCATTTT. Together with reference TRBV7-3 and TRBJ1-5, the CDR3 gives the full variable domain: GAGVSQTPSNKVTEKGKYVELRCDPISGHTALYWYRQSLGQGPEFLIYFQGTGAADDSGLPNDRFFAVRPEGSVSTLKIQRTERGDSAVYLCASSWDRAQPQHFGDGTRLSIL.

This chain joins TRBV29-1 and TRBJ2-7; 7 positions match TRBD1. The CDR3 has 13 residues. Unmatched junction bases numbered 9, after V lost 3 bases and J lost 7 bases. Germline V CDR1 and CDR2: SQVTM, ANQGSEA. The CDR3 DNA reads TGCAGCGTTGACGTGGGGACAGTCGGTGAGCAGTACTTC. Translation: CSVDVGTVGEQYF.

The rearrangement links TRBV9 to TRBJ1-6, with 7 bases identical to TRBD1. Germline lookup yields CDR1 SGDLS and CDR2 YYNGEE. CDR3 length: 15 amino acids. J lost 9 bases, V lost 5 bases, and 11 bases had no gene match. The CDR3: CASSFTGDWGSPLHF. Here the CDR3 DNA reads TGTGCCAGCAGTTTTACAGGGGATTGGGGTTCACCCCTCCACTTT.

This clone was found once. This chain uses TRBV4-1 with TRBJ1-1, with D possibly matching TRBD1 (5 bases). Trimming took 0 bases from V and 4 from J, leaving 12 bases between them. Germline lookup yields CDR1 MGHRA and CDR2 YSYEKL. The CDR3 sequence is 15 residues long. This CDR3 reads CASSQEAGLVTEAFF. CDR3 in DNA: TGCGCCAGCAGCCAAGAGGCAGGGTTGGTCACTGAAGCTTTCTTT.

The chain joins TRBV24-1 to TRBJ1-5; D might be TRBD1 (5 bases). Trimming removed 7 bases from V and 7 bases from J, with 16 bases in between. CDR1 is KGHDR, CDR2 SFDVKD, per germline. There are 14 residues in the CDR3. The CDR3, as DNA: TGTGCCACCAGCGCCCTAGGGGCAGTGCAGCCCCAGCATTTT. Its translation: CATSALGAVQPQHF.

This chain's CDR3 is CASSEAGLVGSAVQYF. CDR3 nucleotides: TGTGCCAGCAGTGAAGCTGGATTAGTTGGTTCGGCAGTTCAGTACTTC. The genes are TRBV6-1 and TRBJ2-7; D is undetermined. V lost 0 bases and J 10 bases, leaving 22 bases between the germline ends. This CDR3 is built from 16 residues. Germline V gene lookup returns CDR1 MNHNS and CDR2 SASEGT.

The rearrangement links TRBV27 to TRBJ2-1, with 8 positions matching TRBD2. The CDR3 runs to 19 residues. CDR1 and CDR2 (germline): MNHEY, SMNVEV (reference sequence). V gave up 6 bases and J gave up 0 bases; unmatched junction bases: 16. The CDR3 loop is CASSQRAGGGQSSYNEQFF. CDR3 nucleotides: TGTGCCAGCAGCCAACGTGCCGGCGGGGGGCAGAGCTCCTACAATGAGCAGTTCTTC.

The J gene is TRBJ1-1, the V gene TRBV11-3, with no clear D. In germline, CDR1 is SGHNT, CDR2 YENEEA. V gave up 4 bases and J gave up 12 bases, with 18 bases separating them. This CDR3 region has 13 residues. The CDR3 region has the DNA TGTGCCAGCAGCTCAGACTCGAAAATAACGACTTTCTTT. Translation gives CASSSDSKITTFF.